The clone carrying this T cell receptor beta chain was seen at least ten times. Its matching antigen is unknown. This specimen comes from a study of T-cell memory formation after mild COVID-19. Study-wide results and limits: Chiefly within CM and EM were the contracting CD4+ clones; CD8+ ones were within EMRA.

TCRdb reanalysed the 5' RACE reads using MiXCR and keeps one entry per CDR3 protein. The sample records about 350,000 distinct CDR3 sequences, 13% to 15% being singletons. Germline values: CDR1 SGHRS, CDR2 YFSETQ. V shed 7 bases and J shed 8 bases, with 16 bases lying between them. The CDR3 spans 13 residues. J is TRBJ2-1 and V is TRBV5-1; a possible D gene is TRBD1 (7 bases). This receptor was identified in a man between 18 and 35 years old who had mild COVID-19 (a few samples of this study predate the infection). Cell type and time point are not known. Sample: PBMCs or a T cell subset sorted from them (not recorded which). The CDR3 sequence is CASGAGGGDEQFF. The CDR3 bases are TGCGCCAGCGGGGCAGGGGGAGGCGATGAGCAGTTCTTC.